Listed here are 24 T cell receptor beta chains from one sample, sequenced in a study of CD8+CD57+ T cells in acquired aplastic anemia. Profiling that covered TCR beta VDJ and CDR3 relied on genomic DNA as its template. TCRdb used MiXCR to reprocess the reads, holding one entry per CDR3 protein. This sample has under 500,000 distinct CDR3 sequences; around 30% occur once, and the top ten carry under 0.95%. Only patients with CD8+CD57+ cell expansion on flow cytometry were chosen for sequencing. The specimen sequenced was sorted CD4+, CD8+, or CD8+CD57+ T cells (not recorded which) from PBMCs. The source of these receptors is a human donor with aplastic anemia.

This clonotype was seen repeatedly, ten times or more. This chain connects TRBV7-2 to TRBJ1-3; no firm D call. CDR1 and CDR2 (germline): SGHTA, FQGNSA. Trimming shortened V by 1 base and J by 0 bases, and 10 bases separated the two germline ends. The CDR3 is made up of 16 amino acids. CDR3: CASSLGWRGSGNTIYF. In nucleotides, the CDR3 is TGTGCCAGCAGCTTAGGCTGGCGGGGCTCTGGAAACACCATATATTTT.

This clonotype was counted many times. V and J are TRBV15 and TRBJ1-2; TRBD1 matches at 11 bases. V lost 5 bases and J lost 3; bases outside the gene matches: 8. The germline V gene has CDR1 LNHNV and CDR2 YYDKDF (reference sequence). CDR3 length equals 16 residues. This chain's CDR3 is CATSQRGGQGDYGYTF. CDR3 DNA sequence: TGTGCCACCAGCCAACGGGGGGGACAGGGGGACTATGGCTACACCTTC. The full variable domain, with the rest looked up from reference TRBV15 and TRBJ1-2, is DAMVIQNPRYQVTQFGKPVTLSCSQTLNHNVMYWYQQKSSQAPKLLFHYYDKDFNNEADTPDNFQSRRPNTSFCFLDIRSPGLGDTAMYLCATSQRGGQGDYGYTFGSGTRLTVV.

This sequence joins TRBV2 and TRBJ1-5; unclear D gene. CDR1 SNHLY and CDR2 FYNNEI come from the germline V gene. Trimming cost V 8 bases and J 1 base, with 12 bases left between them. The CDR3 length is 14 residues. CDR3 sequence reads: CASGRQLSNQPQHF. Written as DNA, the CDR3 is TGTGCCAGCGGCCGTCAATTAAGCAATCAGCCCCAGCATTTT.

The J gene is TRBJ1-6, the V gene TRBV6-2 or TRBV6-3; TRBD1 matches 12 bases. J was trimmed by 1 base and V by 3 bases; bases with no gene match: 7. This CDR3 has 19 residues. Germline-derived CDR1 and CDR2 are MNHEY and SVGEGT. CDR3 residues: CASSYKGQGAGSYNSPLHF. For the CDR3, the DNA is TGTGCCAGCAGTTATAAGGGACAGGGGGCCGGTTCCTATAATTCACCCCTCCACTTT.

This clonotype showed up just a few times. The CDR3 region is CAWSSDRYEQYF. The CDR3 bases are TGTGCCTGGAGTTCTGACCGCTACGAGCAGTACTTC. The genes are TRBV30 and TRBJ2-7; D gene unclear. V was pared by 2 bases and J by 3 bases, with 8 bases between. Germline loops: CDR1 GTSNPN, CDR2 SVGIG (reference sequence). This CDR3 has 12 amino acids.

In this sample, this clonotype turned up many times. The chain carries TRBV7-2 and TRBJ2-7; perhaps TRBD2 as D (6 bases). The V end lost 0 bases, the J end lost 2 bases, and 11 bases lay between the germline ends. Looked up from germline, CDR1 is SGHTA and CDR2 is FQGNSA. The length of the CDR3 is 15 residues. DNA for the CDR3: TGTGCCAGCAGCTTAGCCAGCGGAGGGACCTACGAGCAGTACTTC. Encoded protein: CASSLASGGTYEQYF.

In this sample, this clonotype turned up once. The V gene is TRBV20-1, the J gene TRBJ2-3; TRBD1 or TRBD2 may be the D gene (6 bases each). Deletions cut 2 bases from V and 11 bases from J, with 17 bases between. The germline CDR1 and CDR2 sequences are DFQATT and SNEGSKA (reference sequence). The CDR3 sequence is 13 residues long. CDR3 nucleotide sequence: TGCAGTGCTAGAAGATGGGGGGCGGATGAGCAGTATTTT. It encodes CSARRWGADEQYF.

This clonotype appeared a few times. V is TRBV5-1 and J is TRBJ2-7; 9 nucleotides match TRBD2. Germline V gene lookup returns CDR1 SGHRS and CDR2 YFSETQ. This CDR3 region has 14 residues. The junction had 3 bases not matched to a gene; V was cut back by 0 bases and J by 5 bases. CDR3 DNA: TGCGCCAGCAGCTTGGGGCGGACTAGCGACGAGCAGTACTTC. It encodes CASSLGRTSDEQYF.

The rearrangement links TRBV19 to TRBJ2-2, with TRBD1 matching over 8 bases. CDR3 length: 16 amino acids. Trimming took 4 bases from V and 4 from J; bases not matched to a gene: 8. Germline-derived CDR1 and CDR2 are LNHDA and SQIVND (reference sequence). The CDR3 DNA sequence: TGTGCCAGTAGTACGACAGGGGTGACCGTCACCGGGGAGCTGTTTTTT. It yields the protein CASSTTGVTVTGELFF.

This rearrangement joins TRBV29-1 to TRBJ1-5; D unclear. The CDR3 is 12 amino acids. Trimming cost V 0 bases and J 7 bases, with 7 bases left between them. The germline V gene has CDR1 SQVTM and CDR2 ANQGSEA. CDR3 loop: CSVEDWVQPQHF. The CDR3 DNA is TGCAGCGTTGAAGACTGGGTCCAGCCCCAGCATTTT.

Details on this clonotype: A clone one base away is much larger, so this may be a read error. The chain uses TRBV9 and TRBJ1-3; D gene ambiguous. The CDR3 contains 14 residues. From germline, CDR1 is SGDLS and CDR2 YYNGEE. The DNA of the CDR3 is TGTGCCAGCAGCGTTAAAGGCTCTGGAAACGCCATATATTTT. Translating it yields CASSVKGSGNAIYF.

A note on this clonotype: In this CDR3 the conserved last residue, phenylalanine or tryptophan, is missing, so a read error is likely. The rearrangement uses TRBV19 and TRBJ2-1, with D unclear. The V end lost 6 bases, the J end lost 8 bases, and 8 bases lay between the germline ends. The CDR3 has 11 residues. CDR1 and CDR2 from the germline V gene are LNHDA and SQIVND (reference sequence). This CDR3 is CASSLSYEQFL. The CDR3 DNA sequence: TGTGCCAGTAGCCTATCTTATGAGCAGTTCCTC.

Only a few counts were recorded for this clonotype. V usage is TRBV3-1 and J usage is TRBJ1-2, with D perhaps matching TRBD1 (5 bases). The germline V gene has CDR1 LGHDT and CDR2 YNNKEL (reference sequence). The length of the CDR3 is 14 residues. Trimming shortened V by 6 bases and J by 3 bases, and 14 bases separated the two germline ends. CDR3 in amino acids: CASRPPGRDYGYTF. CDR3 DNA sequence: TGTGCCAGCAGACCCCCAGGGAGGGACTATGGCTACACCTTC.

This clonotype was picked up many times. The chain links TRBV24-1 to TRBJ1-2; no clear D gene. CDR3 length equals 14 residues. CDR1 and CDR2 (germline): KGHDR, SFDVKD. Trimming left V 0 bases short and J 7 bases short, with 11 bases between. The CDR3 coding sequence is TGTGCCACCAGTGATTTGCAGTCCCACCGTGGCTACACCTTC. It specifies CATSDLQSHRGYTF.

On this clonotype itself: A much larger clone sits a single nucleotide away, making a read error possible. This chain links TRBV7-2 with TRBJ2-1; D uncertain. Germline CDR1 is SGHTA and CDR2 is FQGNSA. The length of the CDR3 is 13 residues. DNA for the CDR3: TGTGTCAGCAGCTTCGAAGCTAGCAATGAGCAGTTCTTC. Translating gives CVSSFEASNEQFF.

This clonotype was counted ten times or more. This chain links TRBV24-1 with TRBJ2-5, with TRBD1 matching over 7 bases. The CDR3 covers 12 residues. Germline trimming cut 9 bases from V and 3 bases from J; bases unmatched to any gene: 3. Germline V lookup: CDR1 KGHDR, CDR2 SFDVKD. The CDR3 here is CATRDRKETQYF. CDR3 nucleotide sequence: TGTGCCACCCGGGACAGAAAAGAGACCCAGTACTTC.

The chain recombines TRBV7-2 with TRBJ1-5; unclear D gene. The CDR3 is 16 amino acids. Per germline, CDR1 SGHTA and CDR2 FQGNSA. V lost 5 bases and J lost 0, with 14 bases in between. In DNA form, the CDR3 reads TGTGCCAGCAGCAGCCAATGGCCCCATAGCAATCAGCCCCAGCATTTT. This sequence encodes CASSSQWPHSNQPQHF.

This clonotype was counted many times. The chain recombines TRBV2 with TRBJ1-6, with D maybe TRBD1 (5 bases). Trimming removed 3 bases at V and 7 bases at J, with 16 bases between. The length of the CDR3 is 16 residues. The germline gives CDR1 SNHLY, CDR2 FYNNEI. CDR3 DNA sequence: TGTGCCAGCAGTGATACGAAGGTCGGGGCCAATTCACCCCTCCACTTT. Protein product: CASSDTKVGANSPLHF.

The chain has TRBV2 and TRBJ1-1, with TRBD1 identical over 12 bases. Trimming took 6 bases from V and 5 from J; bases not matched to a gene: 10. The germline CDR1 and CDR2 sequences are SNHLY and FYNNEI. The CDR3 length is 16 residues. CDR3 residues: CASSGGDRGRRTEAFF. The CDR3 DNA reads TGTGCCAGCAGCGGGGGGGACAGGGGGCGTCGTACTGAAGCTTTCTTT.

This clonotype occurred many times. This sequence joins TRBV29-1 and TRBJ1-2, with a weak D call TRBD1 (6 bases). This CDR3 comprises 12 residues. Per germline, CDR1 SQVTM and CDR2 ANQGSEA. Trimming cost V 7 bases and J 6 bases, with 15 bases left between them. Written as DNA, the CDR3 is TGCAGCGCACGGACAGAGAAGGATGGCTACACCTTC. Amino acid sequence: CSARTEKDGYTF.

This chain links TRBV10-3 with TRBJ2-7; 8 bases are shared with TRBD1. V was clipped by 10 bases and J by 6 bases; unmatched bases: 8. CDR1 and CDR2 (germline): ENHRY, SYGVKD. This CDR3 has 12 amino acids. CDR3 loop: CASRITGGEQYF. CDR3 sequence (DNA): TGTGCCAGCAGGATTACAGGGGGCGAGCAGTACTTC.

Ten or more counts support this clonotype. This chain uses TRBV7-6 with TRBJ1-6; D might be TRBD1 (5 bases). Trimming took off 5 bases at V and 7 bases at J, with 12 bases between the two ends. CDR1 is SGHVS and CDR2 is FNYEAQ in the germline V gene. CDR3 length equals 14 residues. CDR3 nucleotide sequence: TGTGCCAGCAGCCCAGGGCTTTACAATTCACCCCTCCACTTT. Translated, it gives CASSPGLYNSPLHF.

The rearrangement links TRBV6-2 or TRBV6-3 to TRBJ2-5, with 14 positions matching TRBD2. Per the germline V gene, CDR1 is MNHEY and CDR2 is SVGEGT. The CDR3 sequence is 21 residues long. The V segment lost 2 bases and the J segment 0 bases; nucleotides outside the gene matches: 14. CDR3 protein: CASSYTGLAGALKIDQETQYF. The CDR3 DNA sequence: TGTGCCAGCAGTTACACGGGACTAGCGGGGGCCCTTAAGATCGACCAAGAGACCCAGTACTTC.

This clonotype was seen a few times. The chain couples TRBV9 to TRBJ2-1; tentatively, D is TRBD1 or TRBD2 (5 bases each). This CDR3 is built from 14 residues. Germline V lookup: CDR1 SGDLS, CDR2 YYNGEE. Trimming took 0 bases from V and 5 from J, leaving 9 bases between them. The CDR3 loop reads CASSVAGPHNEQFF. The CDR3 DNA reads as TGTGCCAGCAGCGTAGCGGGACCCCACAATGAGCAGTTCTTC.